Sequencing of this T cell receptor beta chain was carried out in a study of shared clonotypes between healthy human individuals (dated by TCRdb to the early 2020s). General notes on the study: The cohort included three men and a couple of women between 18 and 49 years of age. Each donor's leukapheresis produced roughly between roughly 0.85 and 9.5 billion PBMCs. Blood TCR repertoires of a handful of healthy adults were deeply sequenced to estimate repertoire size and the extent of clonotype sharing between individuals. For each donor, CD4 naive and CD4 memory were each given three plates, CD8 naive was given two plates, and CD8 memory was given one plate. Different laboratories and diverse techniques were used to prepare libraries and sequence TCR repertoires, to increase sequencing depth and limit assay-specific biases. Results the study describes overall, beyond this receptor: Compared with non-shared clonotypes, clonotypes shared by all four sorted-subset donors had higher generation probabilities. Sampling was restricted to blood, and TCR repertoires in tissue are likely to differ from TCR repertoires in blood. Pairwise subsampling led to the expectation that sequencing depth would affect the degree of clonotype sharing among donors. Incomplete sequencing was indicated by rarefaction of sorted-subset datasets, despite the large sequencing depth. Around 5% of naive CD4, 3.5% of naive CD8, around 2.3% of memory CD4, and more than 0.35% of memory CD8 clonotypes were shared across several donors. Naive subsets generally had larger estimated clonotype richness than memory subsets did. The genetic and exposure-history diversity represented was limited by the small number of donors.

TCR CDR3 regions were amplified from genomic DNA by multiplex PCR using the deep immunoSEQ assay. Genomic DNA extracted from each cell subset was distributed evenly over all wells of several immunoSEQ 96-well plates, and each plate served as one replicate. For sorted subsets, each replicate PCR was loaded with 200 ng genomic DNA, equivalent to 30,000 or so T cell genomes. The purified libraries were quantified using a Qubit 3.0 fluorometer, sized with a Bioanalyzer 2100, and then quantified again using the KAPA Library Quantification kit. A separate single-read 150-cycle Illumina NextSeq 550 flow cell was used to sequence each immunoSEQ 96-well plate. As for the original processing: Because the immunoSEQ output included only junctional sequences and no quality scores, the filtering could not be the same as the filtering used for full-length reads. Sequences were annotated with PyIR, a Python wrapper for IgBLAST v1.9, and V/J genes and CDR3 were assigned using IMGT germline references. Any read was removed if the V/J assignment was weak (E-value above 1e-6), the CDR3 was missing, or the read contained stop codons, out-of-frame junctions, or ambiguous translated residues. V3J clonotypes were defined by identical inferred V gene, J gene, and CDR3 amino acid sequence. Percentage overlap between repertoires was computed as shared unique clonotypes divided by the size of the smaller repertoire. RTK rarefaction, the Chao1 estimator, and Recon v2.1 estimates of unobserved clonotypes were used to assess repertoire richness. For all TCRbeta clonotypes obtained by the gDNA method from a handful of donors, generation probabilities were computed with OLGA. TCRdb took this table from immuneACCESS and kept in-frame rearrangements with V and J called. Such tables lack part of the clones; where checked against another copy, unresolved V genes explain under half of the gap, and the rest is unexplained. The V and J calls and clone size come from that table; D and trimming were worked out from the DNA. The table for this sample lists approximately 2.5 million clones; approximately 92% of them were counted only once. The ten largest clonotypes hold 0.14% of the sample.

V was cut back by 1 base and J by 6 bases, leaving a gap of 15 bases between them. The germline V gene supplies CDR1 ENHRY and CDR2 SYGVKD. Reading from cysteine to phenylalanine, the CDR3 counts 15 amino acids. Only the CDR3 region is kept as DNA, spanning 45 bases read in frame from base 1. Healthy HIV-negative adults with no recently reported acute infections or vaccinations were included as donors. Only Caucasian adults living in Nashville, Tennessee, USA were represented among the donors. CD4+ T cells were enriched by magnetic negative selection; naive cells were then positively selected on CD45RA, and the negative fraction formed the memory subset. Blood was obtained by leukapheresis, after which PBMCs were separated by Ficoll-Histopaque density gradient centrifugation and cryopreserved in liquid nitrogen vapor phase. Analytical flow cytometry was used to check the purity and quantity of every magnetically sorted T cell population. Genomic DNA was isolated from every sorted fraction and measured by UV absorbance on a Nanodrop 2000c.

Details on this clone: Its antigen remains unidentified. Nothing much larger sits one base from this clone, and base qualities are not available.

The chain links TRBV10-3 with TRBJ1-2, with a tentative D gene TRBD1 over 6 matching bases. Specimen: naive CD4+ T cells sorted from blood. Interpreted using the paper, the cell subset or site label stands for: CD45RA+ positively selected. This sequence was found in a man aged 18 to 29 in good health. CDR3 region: CAISELFTGTNGYTF. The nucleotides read TGTGCCATCAGTGAGTTATTTACAGGGACTAATGGCTACACCTTC.